What follows is one TCR beta chain and its context. What it recognizes is unknown. These data come from a study of cytomegalovirus exposure and HLA in healthy donors. Study-level findings and limits: One later analysis, an examination of the 100 to 150 validation repertoires, found that first-cohort TCR clusters tended to co-occur in them. Per published reports, the classifier diagnosed cytomegalovirus status with high specificity and sensitivity.

Assay: immunoSEQ multiplex PCR; the TCRdb copy retains only in-frame clones and omits some. The sample lists more than 50,000 clones; roughly nine tenths were seen once. The V gene's germline CDR1 is SGHAT and CDR2 FQNNGV. V lost 4 bases and J lost 3, with 9 bases in between. CDR3 size: 13 residues. The chain combines TRBV11-2 with TRBJ1-1; D perhaps matches TRBD1 (6 bases). This clonotype originated in a woman in her 30s in good health and CMV-seronegative. The sequenced sample was PBMCs. The CDR3 loop reads CASSSQGDTEAFF. CDR3 sequence (DNA): TGTGCCAGCAGCTCACAGGGTGACACTGAAGCTTTCTTT.